The sample holds many counts of the clone carrying this T cell receptor beta chain. What it binds is not known. The data are from a study of breast tumors, draining lymph nodes, adjacent tissues. Study-wide points: Data only fit, rather than demonstrated, lymph node origin of most tumor T cells. Compared with lymph nodes, tumors were less diverse; compared with nontumor tissue, more. Tumor and nontumor repertoires were significantly more similar in luminal-like than in basal-like breast cancer.

Axillary draining lymph nodes of breast cancer patients supplied the node samples. TCRdb re-analysed the multiplex PCR reads in MiXCR, keeping a single row per CDR3 protein. This table has around 120,000 distinct CDR3 sequences, approximately 20% appearing once. The CDR3 extends over 16 amino acids. Germline loops: CDR1 MNHNS, CDR2 SASEGT. The J segment lost 7 bases and the V segment lost 8 bases, leaving 15 bases of the junction unmatched. This TCR was sampled from a female donor with breast cancer. Some clones in this sample may be carry-over from other donors' samples. The chain joins TRBV6-1 to TRBJ2-1, with 9 bases fitting TRBD2. Source material: axillary lymph node tissue. CDR3 bases: TGTGCCAGCCTAGCTGTCGGCGGGAGGGCGTATAATGAGCAGTTCTTC. It encodes CASLAVGGRAYNEQFF.